The 26 T cell receptor beta chains in this list originate from one sample, sequenced in a study of blood T cell repertoires in COVID-19. The method was immunoSEQ multiplex PCR; TCRdb's version includes in-frame clones alone and lacks a portion of them. The sample carries over 150,000 clones, 70% to 90% recorded once. The specimen was peripheral blood. The source of these receptors is a man aged 35 to 55 with acute or convalescent COVID-19.

This chain joins TRBV12-3 or TRBV12-4 and TRBJ2-7; D might be TRBD1 (5 bases). Between the trimmed V and J ends, which lost 6 bases and 0 bases, there was a span of 6 bases. The CDR3 length is 12 residues. In DNA, the CDR3 is TGTGCCAGCAGACAGGACTCCTACGAGCAGTACTTC. Amino acids: CASRQDSYEQYF.

The chain combines TRBV19 with TRBJ1-1, with 8 bases identical to TRBD1. V shed 4 bases and J 1 base; nucleotides not matched to a gene: 5. The CDR3 has 15 amino acids. Germline V CDR1 and CDR2: LNHDA, SQIVND (reference sequence). CDR3 bases: TGTGCCAGTAGTACCGCCGGGACAGGGAACACTGAAGCTTTCTTT. It yields the protein CASSTAGTGNTEAFF.

The CDR3 DNA reads TGTGCCAGCAGTTTAGGACAGAGCACTGAAGCTTTCTTT. It is translated as CASSLGQSTEAFF. The rearrangement links TRBV12-3 or TRBV12-4 to TRBJ1-1; possibly TRBD1 for D (5 bases). Trimming stripped 1 base from V and 4 bases from J, with 7 bases between. This CDR3 has 13 residues.

The chain couples TRBV18 to TRBJ2-3, with 7 bases that match TRBD2. The germline V gene encodes CDR1 KGHSH and CDR2 LQKENI. The length of the CDR3 is 15 residues. V lost 3 bases and J lost 0; bases outside the gene matches: 3. CDR3 sequence: CASSPTSKSTDTQYF. The CDR3 region has the DNA TGTGCCAGCTCACCGACTAGCAAGAGCACAGATACGCAGTATTTT.

The chain joins TRBV7-6 to TRBJ1-1; D gene ambiguous. This CDR3 contains 13 residues. V lost 2 bases, J lost 3 bases, and 7 bases lay in between. Germline V CDR1 and CDR2: SGHVS, FNYEAQ. Here the CDR3 DNA reads TGTGCCAGCAGCTTAAATGAGGACACTGAAGCTTTCTTT. Translated, it gives CASSLNEDTEAFF.

This rearrangement joins TRBV3-1 (or the pseudogene TRBV3-2) to TRBJ1-3; 8 nucleotides line up with TRBD1. V gave up 4 bases and J gave up 4 bases; unmatched junction bases: 6. The germline V gene encodes CDR1 LGHDT and CDR2 YNNKEL (reference sequence). This CDR3 region has 15 residues. This CDR3 is CASSLQTGVGNTIYF. DNA of the CDR3: TGTGCCAGCAGCCTTCAGACAGGGGTAGGAAACACCATATATTTT.

This clone was observed at least ten times. Different DNA sequences within this sample yield the same CDR3. The chain has TRBV30 and TRBJ2-7; D is unresolved. Germline-derived CDR1 and CDR2 are GTSNPN and SVGIG (reference sequence). Trimming left V 0 bases short and J 6 bases short, with 6 bases between. The CDR3 totals 11 residues. CDR3 residues: CAWSVRGEQYF. The CDR3 DNA reads TGTGCCTGGAGTGTACGAGGCGAGCAGTACTTC.

This rearrangement joins TRBV19 to TRBJ1-6; D not certain. CDR3 size: 20 residues. Germline V CDR1 and CDR2: LNHDA, SQIVND (reference sequence). V lost 5 bases and J lost 8, with 31 bases in between. CDR3 in amino acids: CASSVKGNIGEWARDSPLHF. The CDR3 DNA sequence: TGTGCCAGTAGTGTGAAGGGCAACATCGGGGAATGGGCCCGGGATTCACCCCTCCACTTT.

The chain combines TRBV7-3 with TRBJ1-2; TRBD1 aligns across 7 bases. CDR3 size: 13 residues. The trim removed 5 bases at V and 2 bases at J, leaving 2 bases unmatched. Germline values: CDR1 SGHTA, CDR2 FQGTGA. The CDR3 sequence is CASSPGQNYGYTF. As DNA, the CDR3 is TGTGCCAGCAGCCCGGGACAGAACTATGGCTACACCTTC.

The V call is TRBV9, the J call TRBJ2-1; TRBD1 matches at 8 bases. The CDR3 has 15 residues. Germline CDR1 SGDLS, CDR2 YYNGEE. V was clipped by 4 bases and J by 5 bases; unmatched bases: 8. CDR3 nucleotide sequence: TGTGCCAGCAGCCCGATAGGACAGGGTAACAATGAGCAGTTCTTC. It is translated as CASSPIGQGNNEQFF.

This chain links TRBV7-3 with TRBJ2-7, with a weak D call TRBD2 (6 bases). V shed 3 bases and J shed 6 bases, with 12 bases lying between them. CDR3 length: 13 amino acids. Germline V lookup: CDR1 SGHTA, CDR2 FQGTGA. The CDR3 nucleotides are TGTGCCAGCAGCTTCTCGGGAGCCGCCGAGCAGTACTTC. Its protein is CASSFSGAAEQYF. The full variable domain, rest sourced from reference TRBV7-3 and TRBJ2-7, is GAGVSQTPSNKVTEKGKYVELRCDPISGHTALYWYRQSLGQGPEFLIYFQGTGAADDSGLPNDRFFAVRPEGSVSTLKIQRTERGDSAVYLCASSFSGAAEQYFGPGTRLTVT.

The rearrangement links TRBV12-3 or TRBV12-4 to TRBJ1-6; tentative D call: TRBD1 (5 bases). Deletions cut 6 bases from V and 9 bases from J, with 12 bases between. This CDR3 spans 13 amino acids. CDR3 protein: CASSFTGPSPLHF. The CDR3 DNA follows: TGTGCCAGCAGCTTTACAGGTCCTTCACCCCTCCACTTT.

The V gene is TRBV2, the J gene TRBJ1-2, with 10 positions matching TRBD1. V shed 8 bases and J 2 bases; nucleotides not matched to a gene: 11. Looked up from germline, CDR1 is SNHLY and CDR2 is FYNNEI. CDR3 length equals 16 residues. The CDR3 DNA reads TGTGCCAGCCAGCTTCTCGTGGGACAGGGGAACTATGGCTACACCTTC. Residues: CASQLLVGQGNYGYTF.

Remarks on this clone: The same CDR3 also results from other DNA sequences found in this sample. The chain carries TRBV5-1 and TRBJ2-1, with D possibly being TRBD1 (6 bases). Trimming took 5 bases from V and 1 from J, leaving 13 bases between them. The CDR3 totals 15 residues. Germline V lookup: CDR1 SGHRS, CDR2 YFSETQ. The CDR3 sequence is CASSQDRSSYNEQFF. The CDR3, as DNA: TGCGCCAGCAGTCAAGACAGGTCATCCTACAATGAGCAGTTCTTC.

V and J are TRBV10-3 and TRBJ1-1, with 9 bases aligning to TRBD1. CDR3 length: 15 residues. V gave up 7 bases and J gave up 0 bases; unmatched junction bases: 6. Germline CDR1 is ENHRY and CDR2 is SYGVKD. The CDR3 loop is CAIKRTGVMNTEAFF. The CDR3 bases are TGTGCCATCAAAAGGACAGGGGTTATGAACACTGAAGCTTTCTTT.

V gene TRBV19 combines with J gene TRBJ2-1, with 9 bases lining up with TRBD1. Germline V gene lookup returns CDR1 LNHDA and CDR2 SQIVND (reference sequence). The CDR3 consists of 14 residues. V shed 4 bases, J shed 2 bases, and the junction held 0 bases outside the gene matches. The CDR3 sequence: CASSRDRAYNEQFF. Written as DNA, the CDR3 is TGTGCCAGTAGTAGGGACAGGGCCTACAATGAGCAGTTCTTC.

This sequence joins TRBV30 and TRBJ1-3; the D gene is possibly TRBD1 (6 bases). The length of the CDR3 is 17 residues. The V gene's germline CDR1 is GTSNPN and CDR2 SVGIG (reference sequence). V was clipped by 5 bases and J by 4 bases, with 24 bases between them. As DNA, the CDR3 is TGTGCCTGGCGGCGGGGGCCGGGCGGACACCCCGGAAACACCATATATTTT. This gives the protein CAWRRGPGGHPGNTIYF.

The J gene is TRBJ2-1, the V gene TRBV23-1, with TRBD1 identical over 7 bases. TRBV23-1 is filed as an ORF, its function uncertain. The junction had 6 bases not matched to a gene; V was cut back by 2 bases and J by 8 bases. This CDR3 spans 14 amino acids. The CDR3 DNA reads TGCGCCAGCAGTCAAGTACAGGGGAACCATGAGCAGTTCTTC. It translates to CASSQVQGNHEQFF.

This chain joins TRBV28 and TRBJ1-1; D remains unclear. CDR1 and CDR2 (germline): MDHEN, SYDVKM. CDR3 length: 14 amino acids. Trimming cost V 7 bases and J 0 bases, with 12 bases left between them. CDR3 loop: CASTPESLNTEAFF. The CDR3 DNA sequence: TGTGCCAGCACCCCGGAGAGTTTGAACACTGAAGCTTTCTTT.

In its sample, this clone was seen once. The gene calls are TRBV5-1 and TRBJ2-5; 11 bases fit TRBD1. The germline CDR1 and CDR2 sequences are SGHRS and YFSETQ. The CDR3 has 15 amino acids. The V gene end was trimmed by 5 bases and the J gene end by 5 bases; junction bases not matched to a gene: 8. CDR3 nucleotide sequence: TGCGCCAGCAGACGGACAGGGGGCGCCGAGGAGACCCAGTACTTC. Amino acid sequence: CASRRTGGAEETQYF.

The V call is TRBV5-8, the J call TRBJ2-1, with 10 bases fitting TRBD1. The CDR3 runs 16 residues. The germline CDR1 and CDR2 sequences are SGHTS and YDEGEE. The ends lost 0 bases at V and 7 bases at J; junction bases unmatched: 7. The CDR3 DNA reads as TGTGCCAGCAGCTTGGGAGCCGGGACAGGGGAGAATGAGCAGTTCTTC. Encoded protein: CASSLGAGTGENEQFF.

CDR3 amino acids: CASSPGLAVTDTQYF. The DNA of the CDR3 is TGTGCCAGCAGTCCGGGACTAGCGGTCACAGATACGCAGTATTTT. The chain couples TRBV2 to TRBJ2-3; TRBD2 agrees at 11 bases. The V gene end was trimmed by 5 bases and the J gene end by 2 bases; junction bases not matched to a gene: 3. CDR1 is SNHLY, CDR2 FYNNEI, per germline. This CDR3 is built from 15 residues.

The chain employs TRBV10-3 and TRBJ2-3, with a weak D call TRBD1 (6 bases). The ends were cut back, 2 bases at V and 6 bases at J, with 15 bases in the middle. This CDR3 region has 15 residues. Germline CDR1 is ENHRY and CDR2 is SYGVKD. The CDR3, as DNA: TGTGCCATCAGTGAGGCACCCGGGACAAAGGATACGCAGTATTTT. Translation: CAISEAPGTKDTQYF.

V is TRBV6-6 and J is TRBJ1-1; possible D gene TRBD1, 5 bases. Germline assignment: CDR1 MNHNY and CDR2 SVGAGI (reference sequence). V shed 2 bases and J shed 10 bases, with 11 bases lying between them. CDR3 length equals 12 residues. CDR3 protein: CASSYVRDGAFF. The CDR3 DNA reads as TGTGCCAGCAGTTACGTGCGGGACGGAGCTTTCTTT.

This clone was found a few times. The chain employs TRBV5-1 and TRBJ1-2, with no clear D. Per germline, CDR1 SGHRS and CDR2 YFSETQ. This CDR3 region has 15 residues. V lost 1 base and J 4 bases, leaving 14 bases between the germline ends. In DNA form, the CDR3 reads TGCGCCAGCAGCTTGACCCTCTCGGAGATCTATGGCTACACCTTC. It specifies CASSLTLSEIYGYTF.

This clone showed up just a few times. The V call is TRBV6-1, the J call TRBJ1-1, with D maybe TRBD1 (5 bases). Trimming shortened V by 1 base and J by 6 bases, and 18 bases separated the two germline ends. The CDR3 spans 16 residues. CDR1 and CDR2 (germline): MNHNS, SASEGT. CDR3 DNA: TGTGCCAGCAGTGAAGAGGCAGGGAGGTTTGGCGCTGAAGCTTTCTTT. Protein: CASSEEAGRFGAEAFF.